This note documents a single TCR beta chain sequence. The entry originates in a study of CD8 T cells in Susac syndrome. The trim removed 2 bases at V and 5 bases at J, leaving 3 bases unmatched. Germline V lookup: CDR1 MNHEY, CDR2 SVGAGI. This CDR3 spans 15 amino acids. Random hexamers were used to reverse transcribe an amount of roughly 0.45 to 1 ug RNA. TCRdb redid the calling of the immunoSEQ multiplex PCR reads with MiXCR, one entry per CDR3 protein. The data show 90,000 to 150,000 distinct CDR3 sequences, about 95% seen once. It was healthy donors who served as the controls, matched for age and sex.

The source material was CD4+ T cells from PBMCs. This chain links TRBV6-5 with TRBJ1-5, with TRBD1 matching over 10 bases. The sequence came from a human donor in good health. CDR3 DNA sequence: TGTGCCAGCAGTTACGGGACAGGGGCTGATCAGCCCCAGCATTTT. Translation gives CASSYGTGADQPQHF.